These 6 T cell receptor beta chains were all obtained from the same sample, sequenced in a study of monozygotic twins with inflammatory bowel disease. TCRdb reanalyzed the 5' RACE reads and collapses them to one entry per CDR3 protein, without DNA. The sample's table shows just over 300,000 distinct CDR3 sequences. Sequenced: blood. These receptors were obtained from a human donor with ulcerative colitis or Crohn's disease, or a healthy co-twin of an affected twin (not recorded which).

The chain combines TRBV27 with TRBJ1-2; TCRdb selects TRBD1, and the lack of DNA leaves this call unchecked. CDR3 length: 14 amino acids. Germline lookup yields CDR1 MNHEY and CDR2 SMNVEV (reference sequence). This CDR3 reads CASSFKGTGYGYTF.

The chain combines TRBV28 with TRBJ2-5; TCRdb reports TRBD2, a call that lacks DNA to check it against. The germline gives CDR1 MDHEN, CDR2 SYDVKM. This CDR3 has 14 residues. The CDR3 reads CASSPPRAQETQYF.

The rearrangement uses TRBV23-1 and TRBJ1-3; the TRBD1 assignment by TCRdb is unverifiable without DNA. TRBV23-1 belongs to the ORF category, with a function that is uncertain. The CDR3 runs 17 residues. The CDR3 reads CASSQSDRPGSGNTIYF.

The chain has TRBV4-1 and TRBJ2-1; TCRdb's D call of TRBD1 is untestable without DNA. This CDR3 comprises 15 residues. Germline CDR1 reads MGHRA; CDR2 reads YSYEKL. The CDR3 sequence: CASSPGQRPYNEQFF.

The chain employs TRBV5-1 and TRBJ2-7; TCRdb's D call, TRBD2, is unchecked because there is no DNA. Germline V CDR1 and CDR2: SGHRS, YFSETQ. The CDR3 covers 12 residues. Here the CDR3 reads CASSLGTGSMYF. Full variable domain (remainder filled in from reference TRBV5-1 and TRBJ2-7): KAGVTQTPRYLIKTRGQQVTLSCSPISGHRSVSWYQQTPGQGLQFLFEYFSETQRNKGNFPGRFSGRQFSNSRSEMNVSTLELGDSALYLCASSLGTGSMYFGPGTRLTVT.

The gene calls are TRBV30 and TRBJ2-3. CDR3 length: 16 amino acids. The germline V gene encodes CDR1 GTSNPN and CDR2 SVGIG (reference sequence). This CDR3 reads CAWSVNARVRTDTQYF.